The T cell receptor (beta chain) under discussion was sequenced for a study of T cells in Graves' hyperthyroidism and ophthalmopathy. Study-wide results and limits: Ophthalmopathy was told apart from stable hyperthyroidism by a 13 V-J model.

The CDR3 extends over 16 amino acids. Germline CDR1 is DFQATT and CDR2 is SNEGSKA (reference sequence). After removal of 1 base from V and 2 bases from J, the junction contained 6 bases not matched to a gene. Lactation, pregnancy, other autoimmune disease or uncontrolled infection led to exclusion of patients. In making diagnoses, clinical symptoms, serum thyroxine and TRAb, thyroid ultrasound and orbital computed tomography were all used. Details on this clonotype: Antigen specificity is unknown.

Amplification yielded TCR beta CDR3 regions, with RNA transcripts as the source. RT-PCR in the first round (using the HTBI primer set) targeted the TCR CDR3. Each CDR3 protein is one row after TCRdb ran MiXCR on the multiplex PCR reads. This sample has over 700,000 distinct CDR3 sequences; over 15% occur once, and the top ten carry approximately 15%. The sequencing input was blood. V gene TRBV20-1 combines with J gene TRBJ2-3, with 10 bases identical to TRBD2. This clonotype was sampled from a woman between 45 and 65 years old with Graves' hyperthyroidism that later progressed to Graves' ophthalmopathy. The CDR3 loop is CSARASGGVATDTQYF. The CDR3 DNA follows: TGCAGTGCTAGAGCGAGCGGGGGGGTGGCCACAGATACGCAGTATTTT.